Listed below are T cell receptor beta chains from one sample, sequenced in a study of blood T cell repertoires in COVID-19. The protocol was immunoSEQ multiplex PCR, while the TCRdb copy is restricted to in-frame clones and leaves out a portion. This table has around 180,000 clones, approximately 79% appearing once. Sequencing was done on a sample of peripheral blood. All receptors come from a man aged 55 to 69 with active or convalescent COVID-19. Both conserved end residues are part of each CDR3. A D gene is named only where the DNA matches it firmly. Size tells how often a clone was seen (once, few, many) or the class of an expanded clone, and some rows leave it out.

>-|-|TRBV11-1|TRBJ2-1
CASSYLPGMREDEQFF
TGTGCCAGCAGCTATCTACCGGGGATGCGAGAGGATGAGCAGTTCTTC
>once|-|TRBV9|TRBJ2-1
CASSVTSSYNEQFF
TGTGCCAGCAGCGTAACTTCCTCCTACAATGAGCAGTTCTTC
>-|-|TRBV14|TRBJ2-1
CASSQDRQWTTYNEQFF
TGTGCCAGCAGCCAAGATCGACAGTGGACAACCTACAATGAGCAGTTCTTC
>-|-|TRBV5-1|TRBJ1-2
CASTQEGSGYTF
TGCGCCAGCACCCAAGAGGGTAGTGGCTACACCTTC
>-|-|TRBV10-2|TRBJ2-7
CASRREPYEQYF
TGCGCCAGCAGGAGGGAGCCATACGAGCAGTACTTC
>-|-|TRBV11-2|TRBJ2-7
CASSPPNYEQYF
TGTGCCAGCAGCCCCCCCAACTACGAGCAGTACTTC
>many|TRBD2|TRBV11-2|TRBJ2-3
CASRTVWGGVADTQYF
TGTGCCAGCAGAACCGTCTGGGGGGGGGTCGCAGATACGCAGTATTTT
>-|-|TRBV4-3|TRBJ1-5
CASSQAENQPQHF
TGCGCCAGCAGCCAAGCTGAGAATCAGCCCCAGCATTTT
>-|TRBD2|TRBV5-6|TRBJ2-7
CASSLRGLSYEQYF
TGTGCCAGCAGCCTTAGGGGACTATCCTACGAGCAGTACTTC
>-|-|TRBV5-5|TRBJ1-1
CASSSGGYTEAFF
TGTGCCAGCAGCTCCGGGGGTTACACTGAAGCTTTCTTT
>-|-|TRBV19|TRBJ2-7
CASSLTGSAYEQYF
TGTGCCAGTAGTCTCACAGGGAGCGCCTACGAGCAGTACTTC
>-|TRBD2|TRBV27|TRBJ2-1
CASSSGLAGGGTYNEQFF
TGTGCCAGCAGTTCAGGACTAGCGGGTGGTGGGACCTACAATGAGCAGTTCTTC
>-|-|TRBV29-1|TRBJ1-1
CSVEGGFKGEAFF
TGCAGCGTTGAAGGGGGCTTTAAGGGGGAAGCTTTCTTT
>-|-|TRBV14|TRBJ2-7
CASSRGNSYEQYF
TGTGCCAGCAGCCGGGGCAACTCCTACGAGCAGTACTTC
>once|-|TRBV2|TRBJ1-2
CASSPRGVRAFNYGYTF
TGTGCCAGCAGCCCCCGGGGTGTCCGGGCCTTTAACTATGGCTACACCTTC
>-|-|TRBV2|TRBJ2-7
CASSEEWTKQYF
TGTGCCAGCAGTGAAGAATGGACAAAGCAGTACTTC
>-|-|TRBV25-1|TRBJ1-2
CASSDPTGLHYGYTF
TGTGCCAGCAGTGATCCGACAGGTCTTCACTATGGCTACACCTTC
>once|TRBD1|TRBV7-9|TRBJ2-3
CASSFTGATADTQYF
TGTGCCAGCAGCTTCACAGGGGCCACGGCAGATACGCAGTATTTT
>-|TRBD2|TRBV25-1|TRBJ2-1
CASSDRTDGGRAYNEQFF
TGTGCCAGCAGTGACCGGACAGATGGCGGGAGGGCCTACAATGAGCAGTTCTTC
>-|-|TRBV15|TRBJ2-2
CATSREPDYTGELFF
TGTGCCACCAGCAGAGAACCAGACTACACCGGGGAGCTGTTTTTT
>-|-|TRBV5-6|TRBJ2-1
CASSSRAARFEFF
TGTGCCAGCAGTTCTAGAGCGGCGCGTTTCGAGTTCTTC
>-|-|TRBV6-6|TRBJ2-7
CASSLEIAYEQYF
TGTGCCAGCAGCCTGGAGATAGCCTACGAGCAGTACTTC
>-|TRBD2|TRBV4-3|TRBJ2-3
CASSQDGVPGREDTQYF
TGCGCCAGCAGCCAAGATGGGGTGCCGGGGAGGGAAGATACGCAGTATTTT
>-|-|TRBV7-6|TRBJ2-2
CASSLALYRVNTGELFF
TGTGCCAGCAGCTTAGCGCTGTACAGGGTAAACACCGGGGAGCTGTTTTTT
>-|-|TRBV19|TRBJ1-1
CASRPPGLGRAFF
TGTGCCAGTAGACCTCCCGGCTTGGGGAGGGCTTTCTTT
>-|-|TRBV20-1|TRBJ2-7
CSASRPPSEQYF
TGCAGTGCTAGTCGCCCTCCCAGCGAGCAGTACTTC
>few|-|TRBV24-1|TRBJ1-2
CATSTPTDGYTF
TGTGCCACCAGTACCCCCACAGATGGCTACACCTTC
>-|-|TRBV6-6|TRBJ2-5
CASSYLTGLKETQYF
TGTGCCAGCAGTTACCTAACGGGGTTGAAAGAGACCCAGTACTTC
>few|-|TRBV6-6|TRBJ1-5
CASSRSGPYSNQPQHF
TGTGCCAGCAGTCGAAGTGGCCCTTATAGCAATCAGCCCCAGCATTTT
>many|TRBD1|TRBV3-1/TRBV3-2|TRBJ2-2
CASSLGTGGNTGELFF
TGTGCCAGCAGCCTCGGGACAGGGGGCAACACCGGGGAGCTGTTTTTT
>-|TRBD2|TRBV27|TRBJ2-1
CASSLRRLAGINEQFF
TGTGCCAGCAGTTTACGCAGACTAGCGGGAATCAATGAGCAGTTCTTC
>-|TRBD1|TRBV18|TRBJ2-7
CASSPDRAYEQYF
TGTGCCAGCTCGCCGGACAGGGCCTACGAGCAGTACTTC
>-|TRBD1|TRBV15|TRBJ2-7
CATSSGQGGAYEQYF
TGTGCCACCAGCAGCGGACAGGGGGGGGCCTACGAGCAGTACTTC
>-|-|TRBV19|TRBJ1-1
CASSPGEFTEAFF
TGTGCCAGTAGTCCCGGGGAGTTCACTGAAGCTTTCTTT
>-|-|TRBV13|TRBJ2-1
CASSLGGGVRYNEQFF
TGTGCCAGCAGCTTAGGCGGAGGGGTCCGTTACAATGAGCAGTTCTTC
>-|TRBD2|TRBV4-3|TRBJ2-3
CASSFIAGGPGTDTQYF
TGCGCCAGCAGCTTTATAGCGGGAGGGCCTGGCACAGATACGCAGTATTTT
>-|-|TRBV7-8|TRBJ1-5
CASSLANRVLNQPQHF
TGTGCCAGCAGCTTAGCGAACAGGGTGCTTAATCAGCCCCAGCATTTT
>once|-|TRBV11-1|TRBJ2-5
CASSLLSETQYF
TGTGCCAGCAGCTTACTATCAGAGACCCAGTACTTC
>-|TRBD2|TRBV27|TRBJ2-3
CASSPLPGTSGTDTQYF
TGTGCCAGCAGTCCCCTTCCCGGGACTAGCGGGACAGATACGCAGTATTTT
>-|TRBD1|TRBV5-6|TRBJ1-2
CASSFDRGSYGYTF
TGTGCCAGCAGCTTTGACAGGGGGAGCTATGGCTACACCTTC
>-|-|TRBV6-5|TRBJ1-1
CASSMGLATEAFF
TGTGCCAGCTCCATGGGGCTTGCGACTGAAGCTTTCTTT
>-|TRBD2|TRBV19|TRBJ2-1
CASSMVGLAGGQQFF
TGTGCCAGTAGTATGGTCGGACTAGCGGGAGGCCAGCAGTTCTTC
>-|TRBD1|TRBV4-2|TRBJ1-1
CASSLTQDRGGTEAFF
TGTGCCAGCAGCCTCACCCAGGACAGGGGAGGGACTGAAGCTTTCTTT
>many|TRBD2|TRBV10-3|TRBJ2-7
CATAGTSGRSDEQYF
TGTGCCACCGCCGGGACTAGCGGGAGAAGCGACGAGCAGTACTTC
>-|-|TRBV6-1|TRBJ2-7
CASSEGGDSYEQYF
TGTGCCAGCAGTGAAGGCGGGGACTCCTACGAGCAGTACTTC
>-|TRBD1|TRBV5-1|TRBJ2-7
CASSSQTGAPYEQYF
TGCGCCAGCAGCTCCCAGACAGGGGCCCCCTACGAGCAGTACTTC
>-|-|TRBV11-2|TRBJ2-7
CASSLGHVETYEQYF
TGTGCCAGCAGCTTAGGACATGTTGAAACCTACGAGCAGTACTTC
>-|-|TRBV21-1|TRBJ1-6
CASTGQGGSPLHF
TGTGCCAGCACGGGACAGGGGGGATCACCCCTCCACTTT
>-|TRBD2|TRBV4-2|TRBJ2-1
CASSQMGGSSYNEQFF
TGTGCCAGCAGCCAGATGGGCGGGAGCTCCTACAATGAGCAGTTCTTC
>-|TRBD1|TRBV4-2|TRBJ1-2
CASSQPDRYDYGYTF
TGTGCCAGCAGCCAACCGGACAGGTACGACTATGGCTACACCTTC
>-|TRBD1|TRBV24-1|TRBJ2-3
CATSEGDRVVADTQYF
TGTGCCACCAGTGAGGGGGACAGGGTTGTCGCAGATACGCAGTATTTT
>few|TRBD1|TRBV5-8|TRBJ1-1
CASSSSRDRGSGFSGTEAFF
TGTGCCAGCAGCTCGTCCCGGGACAGGGGGTCAGGCTTTTCGGGCACTGAAGCTTTCTTT
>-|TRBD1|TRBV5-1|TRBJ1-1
CASGARGVAEAFF
TGCGCCAGCGGCGCCAGGGGGGTGGCTGAAGCTTTCTTT
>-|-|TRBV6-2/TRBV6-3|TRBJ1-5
CASSYRGGYSNQPQHF
TGTGCCAGCAGTTACCGGGGGGGCTATAGCAATCAGCCCCAGCATTTT